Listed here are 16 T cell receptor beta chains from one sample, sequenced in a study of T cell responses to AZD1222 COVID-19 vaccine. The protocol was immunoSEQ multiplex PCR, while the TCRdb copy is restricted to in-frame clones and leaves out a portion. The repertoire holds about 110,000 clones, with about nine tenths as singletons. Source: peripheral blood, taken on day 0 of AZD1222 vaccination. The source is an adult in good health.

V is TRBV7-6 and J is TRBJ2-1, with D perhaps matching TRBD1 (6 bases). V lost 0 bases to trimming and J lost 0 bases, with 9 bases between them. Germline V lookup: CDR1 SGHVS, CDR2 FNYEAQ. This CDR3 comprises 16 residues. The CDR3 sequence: CASSLAQGSSYNEQFF. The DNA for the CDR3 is TGTGCCAGCAGCTTAGCGCAGGGGAGCTCCTACAATGAGCAGTTCTTC.

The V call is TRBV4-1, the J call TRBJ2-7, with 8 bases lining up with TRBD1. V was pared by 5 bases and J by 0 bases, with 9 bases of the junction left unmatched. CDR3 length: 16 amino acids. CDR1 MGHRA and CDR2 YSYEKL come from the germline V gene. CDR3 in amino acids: CASSFLGQGASYEQYF. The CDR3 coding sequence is TGCGCCAGCAGCTTCCTAGGGCAGGGGGCCTCCTACGAGCAGTACTTC.

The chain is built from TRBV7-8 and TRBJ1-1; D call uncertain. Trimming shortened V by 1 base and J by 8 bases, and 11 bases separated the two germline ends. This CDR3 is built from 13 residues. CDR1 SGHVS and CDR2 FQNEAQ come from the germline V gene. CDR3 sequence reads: CASSLDLGMEAFF. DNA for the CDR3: TGTGCCAGCAGCTTAGATCTGGGCATGGAAGCTTTCTTT.

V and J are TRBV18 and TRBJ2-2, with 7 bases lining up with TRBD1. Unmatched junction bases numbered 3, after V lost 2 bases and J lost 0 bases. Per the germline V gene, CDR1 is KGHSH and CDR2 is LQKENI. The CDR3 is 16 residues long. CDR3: CASSPRDSSNTGELFF. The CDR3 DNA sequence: TGTGCCAGCTCACCAAGGGACAGTTCGAACACCGGGGAGCTGTTTTTT.

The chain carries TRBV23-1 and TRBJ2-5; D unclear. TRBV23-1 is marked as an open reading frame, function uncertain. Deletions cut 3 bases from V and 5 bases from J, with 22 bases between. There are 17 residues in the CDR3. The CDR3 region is CASSHSYLKYYSETQYF. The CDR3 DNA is TGCGCCAGCAGTCACTCCTATTTAAAGTACTACAGCGAGACCCAGTACTTC.

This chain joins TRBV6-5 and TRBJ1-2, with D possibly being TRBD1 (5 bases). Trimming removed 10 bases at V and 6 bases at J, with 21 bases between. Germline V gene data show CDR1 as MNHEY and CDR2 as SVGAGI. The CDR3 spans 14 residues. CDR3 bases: TGTGCCACCAACTATCGGGGCAGGGATCATGGCTACACCTTC. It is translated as CATNYRGRDHGYTF.

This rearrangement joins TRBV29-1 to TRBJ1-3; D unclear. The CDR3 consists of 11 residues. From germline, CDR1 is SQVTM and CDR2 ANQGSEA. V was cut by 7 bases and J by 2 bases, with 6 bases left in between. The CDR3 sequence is CSAGAGNTIYF. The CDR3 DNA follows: TGCAGCGCTGGGGCTGGAAACACCATATATTTT.

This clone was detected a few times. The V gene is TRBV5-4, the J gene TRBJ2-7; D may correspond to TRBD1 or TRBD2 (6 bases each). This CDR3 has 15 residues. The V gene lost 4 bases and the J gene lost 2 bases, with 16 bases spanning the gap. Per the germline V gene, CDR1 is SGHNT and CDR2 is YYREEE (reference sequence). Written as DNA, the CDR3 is TGTGCCAGCAGCCCGGGGGCGGAGGCCCCCTACGAGCAGTACTTC. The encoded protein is CASSPGAEAPYEQYF.

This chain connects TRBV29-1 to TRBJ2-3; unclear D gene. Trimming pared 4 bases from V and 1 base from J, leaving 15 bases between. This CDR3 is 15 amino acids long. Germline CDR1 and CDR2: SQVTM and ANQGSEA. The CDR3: CSVGTPGGRTDTQYF. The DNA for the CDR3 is TGCAGCGTTGGGACCCCAGGCGGACGCACAGATACGCAGTATTTT.

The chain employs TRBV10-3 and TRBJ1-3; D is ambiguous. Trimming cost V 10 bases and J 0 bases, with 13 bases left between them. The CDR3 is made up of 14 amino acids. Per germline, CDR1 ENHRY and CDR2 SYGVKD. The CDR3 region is CATLPETSGNTIYF. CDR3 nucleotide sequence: TGTGCCACCCTACCCGAGACCTCTGGAAACACCATATATTTT.

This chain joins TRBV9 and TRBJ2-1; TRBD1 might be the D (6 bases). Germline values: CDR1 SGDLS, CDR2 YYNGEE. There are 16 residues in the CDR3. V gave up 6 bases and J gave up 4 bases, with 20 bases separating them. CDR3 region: CASTFQETGLYNEQFF. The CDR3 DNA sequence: TGTGCCAGCACCTTTCAGGAAACAGGGTTGTACAATGAGCAGTTCTTC.

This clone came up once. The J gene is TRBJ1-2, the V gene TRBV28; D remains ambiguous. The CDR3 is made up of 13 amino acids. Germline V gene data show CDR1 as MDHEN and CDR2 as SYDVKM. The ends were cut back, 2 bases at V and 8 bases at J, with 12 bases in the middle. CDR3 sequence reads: CASSLIEAGGYTF. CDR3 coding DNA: TGTGCCAGCAGTTTAATCGAGGCTGGCGGCTACACCTTC.

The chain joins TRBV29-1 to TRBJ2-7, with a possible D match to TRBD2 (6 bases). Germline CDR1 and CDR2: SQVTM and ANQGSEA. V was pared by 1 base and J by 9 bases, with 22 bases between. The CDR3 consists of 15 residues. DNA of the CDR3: TGCAGCGTTGAAGCACCTGGCGGGAACATCGGTACGCAGTACTTC. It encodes CSVEAPGGNIGTQYF.

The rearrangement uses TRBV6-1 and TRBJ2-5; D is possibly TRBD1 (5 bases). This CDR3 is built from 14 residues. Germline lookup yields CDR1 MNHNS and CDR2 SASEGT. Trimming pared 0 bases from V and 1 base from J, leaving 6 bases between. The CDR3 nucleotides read TGTGCCAGCAGTGAAGCCACAGGCCAAGAGACCCAGTACTTC. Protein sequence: CASSEATGQETQYF.

This CDR3 is CASSPVSGNTIYF. The CDR3 bases are TGTGCCAGCAGCCCCGTATCTGGAAACACCATATATTTT. The rearrangement links TRBV9 to TRBJ1-3; D remains ambiguous. The CDR3 runs to 13 residues. V was cut by 4 bases and J by 1 base, with 6 bases left in between. The germline gives CDR1 SGDLS, CDR2 YYNGEE.

The CDR3 loop is CASSQDSPGGKAFF. The CDR3 nucleotides read TGTGCCAGCAGCCAAGATTCGCCCGGGGGAAAAGCTTTCTTT. The rearrangement links TRBV3-1 (or the pseudogene TRBV3-2) to TRBJ1-1; tentative D call: TRBD1 (5 bases). The CDR3 extends over 14 amino acids. Germline V CDR1 and CDR2: LGHDT, YNNKEL (reference sequence). V gave up 0 bases and J gave up 9 bases, with 14 bases separating them.